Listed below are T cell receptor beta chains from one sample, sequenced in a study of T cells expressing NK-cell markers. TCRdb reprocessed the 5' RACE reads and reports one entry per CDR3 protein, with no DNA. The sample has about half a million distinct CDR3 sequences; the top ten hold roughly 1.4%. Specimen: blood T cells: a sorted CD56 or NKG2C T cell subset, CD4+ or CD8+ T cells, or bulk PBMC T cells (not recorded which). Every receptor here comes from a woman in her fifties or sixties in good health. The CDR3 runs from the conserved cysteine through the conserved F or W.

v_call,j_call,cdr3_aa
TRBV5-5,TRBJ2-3,CASSLVNLGFTDTQYF
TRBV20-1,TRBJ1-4,CSARDLRQATNEKLFF
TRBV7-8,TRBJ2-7,CASSLDRRGLGEQYF
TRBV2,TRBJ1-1,CASSEQGDGNTEAFF
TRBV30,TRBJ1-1,CAWTIKLSGTEAFF
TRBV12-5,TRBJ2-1,CASGLRPNALAGVGTYNEQFF
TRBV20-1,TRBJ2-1,CSAREAGTGSYNEQFF
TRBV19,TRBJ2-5,CASSIAINAEATQETQYF
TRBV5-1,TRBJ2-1,CASSPVLSGRANEQFF
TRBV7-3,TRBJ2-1,CASSGRSFLGTSASYNEQFF
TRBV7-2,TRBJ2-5,CASSLGVVLQETQYF
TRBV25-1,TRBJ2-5,CASSDLGPLAGPWETQYF
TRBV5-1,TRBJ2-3,CASSLGAAIFTDTQYF
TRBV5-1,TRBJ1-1,CASSTKYSGTEAFF
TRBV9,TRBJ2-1,CASSVLGTYNEQFF
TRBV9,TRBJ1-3,CASKDGSSGNTIYF
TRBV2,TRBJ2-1,CASKLAGEGQFF
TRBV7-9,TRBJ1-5,CASSLDTGLQPQHF
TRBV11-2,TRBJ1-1,CAVKGVNTEAFF
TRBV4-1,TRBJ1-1,CASSQGWGADTEAFF
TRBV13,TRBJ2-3,CASSARLPTTDTQYF
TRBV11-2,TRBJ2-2,CASSFGSYPGELFF
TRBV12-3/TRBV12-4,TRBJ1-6,CASSLVGGSPLHF
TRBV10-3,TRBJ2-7,CAISVTSGDDYEQYF
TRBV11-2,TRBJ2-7,CASSSVRGQGYYEQYF
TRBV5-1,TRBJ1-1,CASTLGGTMNTEAFF
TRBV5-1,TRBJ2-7,CASSSGLDTRYEQYF
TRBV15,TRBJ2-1,CATSRELRAFTSDEQFF
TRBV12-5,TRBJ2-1,CASGPGTHKISYNEQFF
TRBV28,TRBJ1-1,CASSDRGRSTEAFF
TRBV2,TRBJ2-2,CASTHSNTGELFF
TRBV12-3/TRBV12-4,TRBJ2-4,CASSLGGSIYF
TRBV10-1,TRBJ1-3,CASSGSPGTSGNTIYF
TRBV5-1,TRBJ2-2,CASTGGAEMGRELFF
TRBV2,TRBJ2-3,CASRGTGASTDTQYF
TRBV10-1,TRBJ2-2,CASSEAGTNTGELFF
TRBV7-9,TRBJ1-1,CASTSGQPNTEAFF
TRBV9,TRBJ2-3,CASSRSSRRRTDTQYF
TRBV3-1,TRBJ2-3,CASSLKGAFSTQYF